This entry describes one T cell receptor (beta chain). Its cognate antigen is unknown. The data stem from a study of CD8 T cells in ankylosing spondylitis. TCR beta libraries were made by quantitative 5'-RACE with molecular barcodes. Each CDR3 protein gets one entry after TCRdb re-called the 5' RACE reads with MiXCR. The data contain 80,000 to 90,000 distinct CDR3 sequences, 27% of them singletons. Broader study findings: In synovial fluid and blood from reactive arthritis, some motif variants were previously reported. The clones that were linked to disease were reported to be significantly enriched in matched synovial fluid samples from ankylosing spondylitis patients. Within peripheral blood, clones linked to disease were CD8+ and relatively rare.

This CDR3 contains 12 residues. The germline V and J ends were trimmed by 6 bases and 3 bases, with 9 bases remaining between them. From germline, CDR1 is MNHEY and CDR2 SVGEGT. The chain couples TRBV6-2 or TRBV6-3 to TRBJ2-7, with D perhaps TRBD1 (5 bases). The sample taken for sequencing was blood, either unsorted or a sorted T cell fraction (not recorded which). This clonotype originated in a male donor with ankylosing spondylitis or in good health (not recorded which). The CDR3, as DNA: TGTGCCAGCAGACCCGACAGCTACGAGCAGTACTTC. This gives the protein CASRPDSYEQYF.